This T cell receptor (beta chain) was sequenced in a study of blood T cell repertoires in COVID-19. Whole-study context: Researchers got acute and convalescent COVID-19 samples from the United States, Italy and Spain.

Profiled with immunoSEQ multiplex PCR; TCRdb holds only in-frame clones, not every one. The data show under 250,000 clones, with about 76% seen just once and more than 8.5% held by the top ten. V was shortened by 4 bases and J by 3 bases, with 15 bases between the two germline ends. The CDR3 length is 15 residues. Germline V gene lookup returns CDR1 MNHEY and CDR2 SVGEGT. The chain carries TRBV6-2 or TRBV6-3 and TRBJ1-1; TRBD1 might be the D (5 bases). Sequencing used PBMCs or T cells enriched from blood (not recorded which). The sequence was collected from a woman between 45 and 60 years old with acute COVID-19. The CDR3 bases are TGTGCCAGCAGTTCCTCACAGGCTGGGTACACTGAAGCTTTCTTT. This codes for CASSSSQAGYTEAFF.